This T cell receptor beta chain originates from a study of blood T cells in healthy people across ages. The authors ran a second PCR of 7 to 11 cycles using a sample-barcoded 5' primer and a J-beta primer mix. TCRdb recomputed calls from the 5' RACE reads with MiXCR, one row per CDR3 protein. The data hold hundreds of thousands of distinct CDR3 sequences, with around 45% observed a single time. This clonotype has just a few counts. The CDR3 length is 17 residues. The germline V gene encodes CDR1 SGHTA and CDR2 FQGNSA. V trimming: 3 bases; J trimming: 5 bases; junction bases outside the gene matches: 14.

The clonotype was recovered from a woman aged 55-69 years in good health. V gene TRBV7-2 combines with J gene TRBJ2-5, with 8 bases identical to TRBD1. Sample: blood. The CDR3 DNA reads TGTGCCAGCAGCTTTACCCAAGGAGGGACAGGAAGGGAGACCCAGTACTTC. It is translated as CASSFTQGGTGRETQYF.